This T cell receptor beta chain is from a study of identical twins. The study, taken as a whole, reports: Beta out-of-frame sequences displayed a weaker excess of sharing between twins. Diverse VJ usage suggested most zero-insertion clonotypes were not invariant T cells. Out-of-frame alpha sequences shared by twins showed excess low generation probability.

Per the germline V gene, CDR1 is SGHTA and CDR2 is FQGNSA. V shed 0 bases and J shed 3 bases, with 10 bases lying between them. The CDR3 covers 15 residues. Addition of a universal primer site occurred through template switching, and cDNA carried unique molecular identifiers. TCRdb passed the 5' RACE reads through MiXCR, listing each CDR3 protein once. The sample has around 1.7 million distinct CDR3 sequences, around 33% seen once. This clonotype turned up a few times. Its antigen is currently unknown. Sequencing input: cord blood. The chain is built from TRBV7-2 and TRBJ2-3; TRBD2 might be the D (6 bases). The sequence was obtained from a newborn girl in good health. DNA of the CDR3: TGTACCAGCAGCTTAGCGGCGGCGGGGACAGATACGCAGTATTTT. Its translation: CTSSLAAAGTDTQYF.